Below, 29 T cell receptor beta chains from the same sample are listed, as sequenced in a study of CD8+CD57+ T cells in acquired aplastic anemia. Both TCR beta VDJ combination and CDR3 sequence profiling were carried out. Genomic DNA was the template for this profiling. Using its own MiXCR run on the reads, TCRdb lists one record per CDR3 protein. This sample has 400,000 to 450,000 distinct CDR3 sequences, with approximately 70% found just once. Sequences were obtained from sorted CD4+, CD8+, or CD8+CD57+ T cells (not recorded which) from PBMCs. The receptor set was obtained from a human donor in good health, serving as a control.

The chain is built from TRBV7-9 and TRBJ1-2; no clear D. The V gene's germline CDR1 is SEHNR and CDR2 FQNEAQ (reference sequence). Trimming removed 6 bases at V and 4 bases at J, with 12 bases between. This CDR3 is 13 amino acids long. The CDR3: CASRKGTSYGYTF. The CDR3 DNA reads as TGTGCCAGCAGGAAGGGTACTTCCTATGGCTACACCTTC. Drawing the rest from reference TRBV7-9 and TRBJ1-2, the complete variable domain is DTGVSQNPRHKITKRGQNVTFRCDPISEHNRLYWYRQTLGQGPEFLTYFQNEAQLEKSRLLSDRFSAERPKGSFSTLEIQRTEQGDSAMYLCASRKGTSYGYTFGSGTRLTVV.

This clonotype has a handful of counts. This chain links TRBV15 with TRBJ2-7, with D possibly being TRBD1 (5 bases). The CDR3 runs 13 residues. The V gene's germline CDR1 is LNHNV and CDR2 YYDKDF (reference sequence). Between the trimmed V and J ends, which lost 5 bases and 3 bases, there was a span of 11 bases. The CDR3 bases are TGTGCCACCAGCCTAAAGCAGGGCTACGAGCAGTACTTC. The encoded protein is CATSLKQGYEQYF.

This chain joins TRBV6-2 or TRBV6-3 and TRBJ2-3, with 9 bases matching TRBD2. V shed 7 bases, J shed 1 base, and the junction held 6 bases outside the gene matches. This CDR3 spans 15 amino acids. The germline gives CDR1 MNHEY, CDR2 SVGEGT. The CDR3 sequence is CASTDRTSGTDTQYF. Here the CDR3 DNA reads TGTGCCAGCACCGACCGGACTAGCGGCACAGATACGCAGTATTTT.

At least ten counts were recorded for this clonotype. The chain links TRBV29-1 to TRBJ2-2, with D hard to call. The V end was cut by 1 base, the J end by 1 base, with 10 bases between. Germline values: CDR1 SQVTM, CDR2 ANQGSEA. The CDR3 totals 15 residues. CDR3 sequence reads: CSVEVAGRNTGELFF. The CDR3, as DNA: TGCAGCGTTGAAGTAGCCGGGCGGAACACCGGGGAGCTGTTTTTT.

The chain links TRBV7-2 to TRBJ2-7; D is uncertain. CDR1 is SGHTA and CDR2 is FQGNSA in the germline V gene. V was cut by 5 bases and J by 13 bases, with 27 bases left in between. The CDR3 sequence is 15 residues long. Here the CDR3 DNA reads TGTGCCAGCAGCCAACAGCGTGGGGAAATATACGATTTTTACTTC. Residues: CASSQQRGEIYDFYF.

This clonotype was recorded at least ten times. This chain connects TRBV6-1 to TRBJ1-5; no clear D gene. Germline V CDR1 and CDR2: MNHNS, SASEGT. This CDR3 has 12 amino acids. With 4 bases removed from V and 5 bases from J, the gap between germline ends came to 6 bases. In DNA, the CDR3 is TGTGCCAGCAGTGTTGGTCATCAGCCCCAGCATTTT. This gives the protein CASSVGHQPQHF.

This sequence joins TRBV7-6 and TRBJ2-7, with D perhaps assigned TRBD1 or TRBD2 (5 bases each). V lost 2 bases and J lost 0, with 11 bases in between. CDR1 is SGHVS and CDR2 is FNYEAQ in the germline V gene. The CDR3 runs 15 residues. In DNA form, the CDR3 reads TGTGCCAGCAGCTTAACCGGGACCAGCTCCTACGAGCAGTACTTC. Translated, it gives CASSLTGTSSYEQYF.

The gene calls are TRBV19 and TRBJ1-5; D is unresolved. The J call may be incorrect, as the DNA end agrees better with TRBJ2-3. The CDR3 length is 8 residues. The V gene's germline CDR1 is LNHDA and CDR2 SQIVND (reference sequence). The CDR3: CASSTQYF. CDR3 sequence (DNA): TGTGCCAGTAGTACCCAGTATTTT.

The chain is built from TRBV19 and TRBJ1-4; no firm D call. Trimming shortened V by 5 bases and J by 0 bases, and 10 bases separated the two germline ends. Germline values: CDR1 LNHDA, CDR2 SQIVND (reference sequence). CDR3 length equals 15 residues. This chain's CDR3 is CASSLPMTTNEKLFF. For the CDR3, the DNA is TGTGCCAGTAGTTTGCCGATGACAACTAATGAAAAACTGTTTTTT.

The V call is TRBV7-9, the J call TRBJ2-5, with D possibly being TRBD2 (7 bases). With 7 bases removed from V and 9 bases from J, the gap between germline ends came to 24 bases. Per germline, CDR1 SEHNR and CDR2 FQNEAQ (reference sequence). This CDR3 region has 15 residues. CDR3 region: CASTGSGGSKSAQYF. Here the CDR3 DNA reads TGTGCCAGCACGGGGTCGGGGGGCAGTAAATCGGCCCAGTACTTC. Full variable domain (outside the CDR3, taken from reference TRBV7-9 and TRBJ2-5): DTGVSQNPRHKITKRGQNVTFRCDPISEHNRLYWYRQTLGQGPEFLTYFQNEAQLEKSRLLSDRFSAERPKGSFSTLEIQRTEQGDSAMYLCASTGSGGSKSAQYFGPGTRLLVL.

This clonotype was seen many times. The chain combines TRBV2 with TRBJ1-2; tentatively, D is TRBD1 (5 bases). V lost 3 bases and J lost 6, with 23 bases in between. Germline values: CDR1 SNHLY, CDR2 FYNNEI. This CDR3 spans 17 amino acids. CDR3 region: CASSEGGPVPFFDGYTF. The CDR3, as DNA: TGTGCCAGCAGTGAGGGGGGACCGGTCCCGTTTTTCGATGGCTACACCTTC.

This clonotype has only one observation. This chain joins TRBV9 and TRBJ1-4, with D possibly matching TRBD1 (5 bases). CDR3 length: 15 amino acids. Trimming stripped 0 bases from V and 7 bases from J, with 13 bases between. Germline V gives CDR1 SGDLS, CDR2 YYNGEE. The DNA of the CDR3 is TGTGCCAGCAGCGTAGGGGCGGGGGGGGGTGAAAAACTGTTTTTT. Translating it yields CASSVGAGGGEKLFF.

The rearrangement joins TRBV20-1 to TRBJ2-3, with D perhaps matching TRBD2 (5 bases). The CDR3 has 14 residues. Trimming removed 3 bases at V and 6 bases at J, with 16 bases between. Germline assignment: CDR1 DFQATT and CDR2 SNEGSKA (reference sequence). For the CDR3, the DNA is TGCAGTGCTAGTTGGGCGGCGCGAGGGGATACGCAGTATTTT. This codes for CSASWAARGDTQYF.

As regards this clonotype: This sequence may be a read error, since a much larger clone differs from it by one base. The chain has TRBV9 and TRBJ1-2, with 9 nucleotides matching TRBD1. This CDR3 has 19 residues. Germline values: CDR1 SGDLS, CDR2 YYNGEE. The chain's CDR3 is CAGSVDSRPDRGSFYGYTF. The CDR3 DNA is TGTGCCGGCAGCGTTGATTCCCGCCCGGACAGGGGCAGTTTCTATGGCTACACCTTC. Filled out from reference TRBV9 and TRBJ1-2, the complete variable domain reads DSGVTQTPKHLITATGQRVTLRCSPRSGDLSVYWYQQSLDQGLQFLIQYYNGEERAKGNILERFSAQQFPDLHSELNLSSLELGDSALYFCAGSVDSRPDRGSFYGYTFGSGTRLTVV.

The V gene is TRBV7-2, the J gene TRBJ2-1, with 10 bases fitting TRBD1. Germline lookup yields CDR1 SGHTA and CDR2 FQGNSA. The CDR3 has 22 residues. The V segment lost 3 bases and the J segment 10 bases; nucleotides outside the gene matches: 30. The chain's CDR3 is CASSLDRGDTEAGGGPYREQFF. The CDR3 coding sequence is TGTGCCAGCAGCTTGGACAGGGGGGACACTGAAGCTGGCGGGGGGCCGTATCGCGAGCAGTTCTTC.

The chain recombines TRBV29-1 with TRBJ2-3; the match to TRBD1 covers 10 bases. This CDR3 contains 16 residues. After removal of 3 bases from V and 0 bases from J, the junction contained 6 bases not matched to a gene. The germline CDR1 and CDR2 sequences are SQVTM and ANQGSEA. The CDR3 bases are TGCAGCGTTGATCAGGACAGGGGGACAAGCACAGATACGCAGTATTTT. This sequence encodes CSVDQDRGTSTDTQYF.

This clonotype was picked up many times. The chain is built from TRBV6-1 and TRBJ2-3; D may match TRBD1 or TRBD2 (5 bases each). Germline CDR1 and CDR2: MNHNS and SASEGT. Between the trimmed V and J ends, which lost 2 bases and 2 bases, there was a span of 11 bases. The CDR3 totals 15 residues. CDR3 in DNA: TGTGCCAGCAGTGAACTAGGGACCCCCACAGATACGCAGTATTTT. Its translation is CASSELGTPTDTQYF.

The chain carries TRBV12-3 or TRBV12-4 and TRBJ2-1; 11 bases align to TRBD1. Unmatched junction bases numbered 10, after V lost 9 bases and J lost 6 bases. The CDR3 runs 15 residues. The CDR3 loop reads CASREEGTGGNEQFF. The CDR3 region has the DNA TGTGCCAGTCGCGAAGAAGGGACAGGGGGCAATGAGCAGTTCTTC.

The rearrangement uses TRBV7-9 and TRBJ2-7; D tentatively fits TRBD1 or TRBD2 (9 bases each). The V gene lost 5 bases and the J gene lost 5 bases, with 28 bases spanning the gap. Germline V gene data show CDR1 as SEHNR and CDR2 as FQNEAQ (reference sequence). The CDR3 has 18 residues. Here the CDR3 DNA reads TGTGCCAGCAGCGCAGCTCTTAGCGGGGGACAGGGAACCAACGAGCAGTACTTC. Its protein product is CASSAALSGGQGTNEQYF.

The chain employs TRBV13 and TRBJ2-1; TRBD1 is a possible D gene (5 bases). V was clipped by 6 bases and J by 0 bases, with 18 bases between them. The CDR3 totals 17 residues. Germline loops: CDR1 PRHDT, CDR2 FYEKMQ (reference sequence). DNA of the CDR3: TGTGCCAGCAGTATGCCTCAGGGAAGGAGCTCCTACAATGAGCAGTTCTTC. Encoded protein: CASSMPQGRSSYNEQFF.

The genes are TRBV7-2 and TRBJ2-2; TRBD2 agrees at 7 bases. Germline CDR1 reads SGHTA; CDR2 reads FQGNSA. The CDR3 extends over 15 amino acids. V shed 2 bases and J 7 bases; nucleotides not matched to a gene: 7. The CDR3 loop is CASSLRGRAFGELFF. The CDR3 bases are TGTGCCAGCAGCTTAAGAGGGAGGGCCTTCGGGGAGCTGTTTTTT. The whole variable domain, remainder taken from reference TRBV7-2 and TRBJ2-2, is GAGVSQSPSNKVTEKGKDVELRCDPISGHTALYWYRQSLGQGLEFLIYFQGNSAPDKSGLPSDRFSAERTGGSVSTLTIQRTQQEDSAVYLCASSLRGRAFGELFFGEGSRLTVL.

On this clonotype itself: It is unclear where the CDR3 begins or ends on the DNA, so no DNA is shown, and the CDR3 is as TCRdb lists it. This chain's CDR3 is CASSLTQETQYFGHF. The rearrangement links TRBV7-6 to TRBJ1-5. The germline V gene has CDR1 SGHVS and CDR2 FNYEAQ. The CDR3 spans 15 residues, counting both ends.

This clonotype was observed at least ten times. The chain combines TRBV6-1 with TRBJ1-6, with D perhaps matching TRBD1 (5 bases). Germline values: CDR1 MNHNS, CDR2 SASEGT. V was pared by 3 bases and J by 4 bases, with 10 bases between. The length of the CDR3 is 15 residues. The CDR3 nucleotides are TGTGCCAGCAGTGATAAGACAGATTATAATTCACCCCTCCACTTT. Protein product: CASSDKTDYNSPLHF.

The table lists this clonotype with many counts. The chain recombines TRBV19 with TRBJ1-1; D not certain. V shed 2 bases and J shed 5 bases, with 12 bases lying between them. Germline CDR1 reads LNHDA; CDR2 reads SQIVND (reference sequence). The CDR3 length is 14 residues. CDR3 bases: TGTGCCAGTAGTATAAACGGAGGCCCAACTGAAGCTTTCTTT. The encoded protein is CASSINGGPTEAFF.

This clonotype was seen many times. The gene calls are TRBV10-3 and TRBJ1-6; D gene unclear. V was pared by 2 bases and J by 7 bases, with 21 bases between. Germline V gives CDR1 ENHRY, CDR2 SYGVKD. The CDR3 has 18 amino acids. In DNA form, the CDR3 reads TGTGCCATCAGTGAGCTTTGGGCCCGCCCTGTAGGCAATTCACCCCTCCACTTT. Residues: CAISELWARPVGNSPLHF.

This chain uses TRBV18 with TRBJ2-5, with D perhaps being TRBD1 or TRBD2 (6 bases each). The length of the CDR3 is 13 residues. Germline CDR1 is KGHSH and CDR2 is LQKENI. Between the trimmed V and J ends, which lost 4 bases and 4 bases, there was a span of 10 bases. Here the CDR3 DNA reads TGTGCCAGCTCACAAGGAGGGGGAGAGACCCAGTACTTC. Residues: CASSQGGGETQYF.

The chain recombines TRBV5-8 with TRBJ1-6; D is undetermined. This CDR3 is built from 15 residues. Germline loops: CDR1 SGHTS, CDR2 YDEGEE. The V end lost 6 bases, the J end lost 1 base, and 11 bases lay between the germline ends. CDR3 DNA sequence: TGTGCCAGCACCTTAGACCATTCCTATAATTCACCCCTCCACTTT. Translating it yields CASTLDHSYNSPLHF.

This chain joins TRBV20-1 and TRBJ2-7; D remains ambiguous. This CDR3 has 11 amino acids. Germline V gene data show CDR1 as DFQATT and CDR2 as SNEGSKA (reference sequence). CDR3 amino acids: CSVPFRAEQYF. CDR3 DNA: TGCAGCGTTCCCTTCAGAGCCGAGCAGTACTTC.

This rearrangement joins TRBV7-8 to TRBJ2-3; possible D gene TRBD1, 5 bases. Germline CDR1 and CDR2: SGHVS and FQNEAQ. Trimming took 5 bases from V and 15 from J, leaving 27 bases between them. The CDR3 has 15 amino acids. The CDR3 bases are TGTGCCAGCAGCCAAGGGGCTGCCACAGATACGCAGTATTATTTT. Translation gives CASSQGAATDTQYYF.